This paragraph covers one TCR beta chain sequence. It lacks a known antigen. No base quality information exists; no much larger clone differs at one position. This entry belongs to a study of memory CD4+ T cells and cytomegalovirus serostatus (dated by TCRdb to between 2017 and 2020). In terms of the full investigation: The roughly 33 healthy Belgian adults in the cohort included 9 who were CMV seropositive and roughly 25 who were CMV seronegative. To replicate a published TCR-based CMV serostatus classifier, the researchers sequenced the CD4+ memory TCRbeta repertoires of a Belgian cohort whose cytomegalovirus serostatus was known.

Deletion took 4 bases off V and 5 bases off J, with a span of 17 bases between the germline ends. CDR1 and CDR2 are read off the germline V gene as SNHLY and FYNNEI. From its cysteine to its phenylalanine, the CDR3 spans 15 amino acids. Only CDR3 DNA remains: 45 bases, in frame from the first base. Single viable CD3+CD4+CD8-CD45RO+ cells were sorted as memory CD4+ T cells on a FACSAria II. CMV serostatus was assessed using a Roche Elecsys assay, by which serum IgG against CMV pp150, pp28, p38 and p52 was detected. Once the samples were thawed, total CD4+ T cells were enriched through positive selection using CD4 magnetic microbeads. The samples came from a different study that was designed specifically to examine the CD4+ T cell memory repertoire. Following standard operating procedures, peripheral blood mononuclear cells were isolated and cryopreserved, while serum was kept at -80 degrees C. The staining used CD3-PerCP (BW264/56), CD4-APC (RPA-T4), CD45RO-PE (UCHT1) and CD8-Pacific Orange (3B5) antibodies, and Sytox blue was used to exclude non-viable cells.

Genomic DNA was extracted from sorted cells with the Quick-DNA Microprep Kit. Amplification of TCRbeta DNA was done with the immunoSEQ hsTCRbeta kit, following the protocol from the manufacturer. TCRbeta libraries were sequenced on an Illumina MiSeq instrument. In the authors' own workflow: After out-of-frame sequences were removed, 2 million to 2.5 million distinct TCRbeta sequences remained, averaging about 66,813 per individual. Each individual was scored according to the count of 164 previously reported CMV-associated TCRbeta sequences and the total productive distinct TCRbeta count. A beta-binomial model was reimplemented in Python, and scikit-learn random forests with default parameters were trained on data from the US cohort. Classifier performance on the Belgian cohort was summarized as median AUC with percentile confidence intervals over 10,000 bootstrap iterations. Not all clones reach the TCRdb copy of this immuneACCESS table, which keeps in-frame sequences only. Checked studies attribute under half of the gap to unresolved V genes and leave the rest unexplained. V and J calls and clone size are those listed in that table; D and trimming were worked out from the DNA. This sample lists some 41,000 clones; around 75% were detected once. The ten most abundant clones make up approximately 0.8% of the sample.

Study-wide conclusions, independent of this receptor: Unlike the original study, which covered naive and memory CD4+ and CD8+ populations, the Belgian study sequenced only CD4+CD45RO+ memory cells. For CMV serostatus prediction, a median bootstrapped AUC of roughly 0.94 was reached with the original framework, and a median bootstrapped AUC of 0.91 was reached with a US-trained random forest. Among the roughly 160 previously reported CMV-associated TCRbeta sequences, 67 showed up in the CD4+ memory repertoires, with each one found in between one and five individuals. On the Belgian cohort, the classifier built on the original framework reached a median bootstrapped AUC of around 0.95, with a 95% CI of 0.76-1.00. The results were interpreted as suggesting that the CMV-associated TCR signature is mostly present in the CD4+ memory repertoire.

The chain joins TRBV2 to TRBJ1-1; confidence is insufficient to name the D gene. The clonotype was recovered from an adult in good health and CMV-seronegative. The sequencing sample was made of memory CD4+ T cells from blood. The nucleotide sequence reads TGTGCCAGCAGTGGGTTGGTAACCCTAAGGACTGAAGCTTTCTTT. This sequence encodes CASSGLVTLRTEAFF.